The 15 T cell receptor beta chains below come from one sample, sequenced in a study of blood T cells in healthy people across ages. Combining a sample-barcoded 5' primer with a J-beta primer mix, a second PCR ran for 7 to 11 cycles. TCRdb recomputed calls from the 5' RACE reads with MiXCR, one row per CDR3 protein. The data hold 650,000 to 900,000 distinct CDR3 sequences, with around 62% observed a single time. The sample taken for sequencing was blood. The origin of the receptors is a man under 40 in good health.

The chain joins TRBV13 to TRBJ1-2; 10 positions agree with TRBD1. The germline gives CDR1 PRHDT, CDR2 FYEKMQ (reference sequence). This CDR3 comprises 16 residues. The V and J ends lost 2 bases and 5 bases, in that order; junction bases with no gene match: 8. CDR3 protein: CASSLSPGQGFYGYTF. The CDR3 coding sequence is TGTGCCAGCAGCTTAAGCCCGGGACAGGGGTTTTATGGCTACACCTTC.

This clonotype was recorded a few times. This chain links TRBV20-1 with TRBJ2-5; TRBD1 might be the D (5 bases). Trimming took off 7 bases at V and 5 bases at J, with 17 bases between the two ends. The CDR3 spans 13 residues. Germline V gene lookup returns CDR1 DFQATT and CDR2 SNEGSKA (reference sequence). CDR3 in DNA: TGCAGTGTCATAGAGGCAGGGTTGGAGACCCAGTACTTC. Translating it yields CSVIEAGLETQYF.

In this sample, this clonotype turned up a few times. The gene calls are TRBV6-6 and TRBJ1-4; D may be TRBD1 (6 bases). From germline, CDR1 is MNHNY and CDR2 SVGAGI (reference sequence). The CDR3 spans 16 residues. Trimming took 0 bases from V and 3 from J, leaving 11 bases between them. The CDR3 region is CASSYSGAGANEKLFF. CDR3 in DNA: TGTGCCAGCAGTTACTCGGGGGCTGGCGCTAATGAAAAACTGTTTTTT.

In this sample, this clonotype turned up a few times. The chain carries TRBV20-1 and TRBJ2-1; 7 bases are a match to TRBD1. This CDR3 is built from 14 residues. Trimming at V came to 5 bases and at J to 4 bases, leaving 8 bases not matched to a gene. Germline V gives CDR1 DFQATT, CDR2 SNEGSKA (reference sequence). The CDR3 loop reads CSAGPTGPYNEQFF. In nucleotides, the CDR3 is TGCAGTGCTGGCCCGACAGGGCCTTACAATGAGCAGTTCTTC.

Notes on this clonotype: A much more abundant neighbour one base away suggests this may be a read error. The chain has TRBV7-2 and TRBJ2-5; 7 nucleotides agree with TRBD1. The germline gives CDR1 SGHTA, CDR2 FQGNSA. Germline trimming cut 3 bases from V and 7 bases from J; bases unmatched to any gene: 5. The CDR3 length is 13 residues. In nucleotides, the CDR3 is TGTGCCAGCAGCTTGCAGGGGGTTGGGACCCAGTACTTC. This sequence encodes CASSLQGVGTQYF. Supplemented by reference TRBV7-2 and TRBJ2-5, the full variable domain reads GAGVSQSPSNKVTEKGKDVELRCDPISGHTALYWYRQSLGQGLEFLIYFQGNSAPDKSGLPSDRFSAERTGGSVSTLTIQRTQQEDSAVYLCASSLQGVGTQYFGPGTRLLVL.

The chain recombines TRBV28 with TRBJ2-3; TRBD2 matches at 10 bases. The CDR3 runs to 14 residues. V dropped 6 bases and J dropped 1; count of bases not matched to a gene: 1. Germline assignment: CDR1 MDHEN and CDR2 SYDVKM. In DNA form, the CDR3 reads TGTGCCAGCAGGCTAGCGGGGGGCACAGATACGCAGTATTTT. It translates to CASRLAGGTDTQYF.

The chain carries TRBV20-1 and TRBJ2-4; D possibly uses TRBD1 or TRBD2 (5 bases each). The J call may be wrong; the DNA end is better matched by TRBJ2-7. The germline V gene encodes CDR1 DFQATT and CDR2 SNEGSKA (reference sequence). This CDR3 has 13 amino acids. CDR3 in DNA: TGCAGTGCTAGACCCCAGGGACGGTACGAGCAGTACTTC. Its translation: CSARPQGRYEQYF.

This clonotype has only a few counts. V usage is TRBV10-3 and J usage is TRBJ2-5; D remains unclear. Germline CDR1 ENHRY, CDR2 SYGVKD. V lost 3 bases and J 2 bases, leaving 4 bases between the germline ends. CDR3 size: 12 residues. CDR3 coding DNA: TGTGCCATCAGTGACTATCAAGAGACCCAGTACTTC. It specifies CAISDYQETQYF.

V is TRBV7-2 and J is TRBJ1-4; 10 bases align to TRBD1. The length of the CDR3 is 14 residues. V lost 4 bases, J lost 8 bases, and 4 bases stayed unmatched. Germline lookup yields CDR1 SGHTA and CDR2 FQGNSA. CDR3 loop: CASSSGTGAEKLFF. CDR3 DNA sequence: TGTGCCAGCAGCTCCGGGACAGGGGCCGAAAAACTGTTTTTT.

The J gene is TRBJ1-3, the V gene TRBV9, with D perhaps TRBD1 (5 bases). Germline assignment: CDR1 SGDLS and CDR2 YYNGEE. The germline V and J ends were trimmed by 0 bases and 0 bases, with 7 bases remaining between them. This CDR3 spans 15 amino acids. The DNA of the CDR3 is TGTGCCAGCAGCGTAGGACAGACCTCTGGAAACACCATATATTTT. Protein sequence: CASSVGQTSGNTIYF.

This sequence joins TRBV6-5 and TRBJ2-5; 8 bases map to TRBD2. Germline V gene sequence: CDR1 MNHEY, CDR2 SVGAGI. This CDR3 is 16 amino acids long. V shed 2 bases, J shed 2 bases, and the junction held 7 bases outside the gene matches. The CDR3 bases are TGTGCCAGCAGTTACGGAGCGGGGGAACTGCAAGAGACCCAGTACTTC. Translating gives CASSYGAGELQETQYF.

The V call is TRBV9, the J call TRBJ2-1; 7 bases agree with TRBD2. This CDR3 comprises 17 residues. J lost 0 bases, V lost 2 bases, and 8 bases had no gene match. From germline, CDR1 is SGDLS and CDR2 YYNGEE. The CDR3 DNA reads as TGTGCCAGCAGCGTCGGGACTACTCCGAGCTCCTACAATGAGCAGTTCTTC. Its translation: CASSVGTTPSSYNEQFF.

J is TRBJ2-5 and V is TRBV7-9; 9 nucleotides agree with TRBD1. CDR3 length equals 13 residues. The V and J ends lost 5 bases and 3 bases, in that order; junction bases with no gene match: 1. Germline assignment: CDR1 SEHNR and CDR2 FQNEAQ (reference sequence). In nucleotides, the CDR3 is TGTGCCAGCAGCCGGACAGGGGAAGAGACCCAGTACTTC. This translates into CASSRTGEETQYF.

Details on this clonotype: A read error may account for a junction end that differs from germline. The V gene is TRBV3-1, the J gene TRBJ2-1, with D possibly TRBD2 on 6 matching bases. CDR1 LGHDT and CDR2 YNNKEL come from the germline V gene (reference sequence). There are 16 residues in the CDR3. CDR3 coding DNA: TGTGCCAGCAGCCAAGAGTTGGCGGGGTACCACAATGAGCAGTTCTTT. Protein product: CASSQELAGYHNEQFF.

J is TRBJ2-5 and V is TRBV2, with D perhaps assigned TRBD1 or TRBD2 (5 bases each). Trimming stripped 1 base from V and 11 bases from J, with 14 bases between. The CDR3 covers 13 residues. Germline V gives CDR1 SNHLY, CDR2 FYNNEI. The DNA of the CDR3 is TGTGCCAGCAGTGAAGATGGGGCGGGTGAGCAGTACTTC. Its protein is CASSEDGAGEQYF.